What follows are 17 T cell receptor beta chains derived from one specimen sequenced in a study of cytomegalovirus exposure and HLA in healthy donors (dated by TCRdb to about 2017). Library preparation employed the immunoSEQ multiplex PCR assay. For the multiplex PCR, a mixture combining 60 forward primers for TCR Vbeta segments and 13 reverse primers for TCR Jbeta segments was used. Held by TCRdb, this immuneACCESS table contains in-frame sequences only and omits some clones. Under half of the omission traces to an unresolved V gene where checked; the cause of the rest is unknown. The sample contains approximately 100,000 clones, approximately 85% of them found a single time. The top ten clonotypes cover 1.6% of the sample. The sequencing input was PBMCs. These TCRs come from a man aged 50-59 years in good health and CMV-seronegative.

This clone has a single count. The rearrangement joins TRBV5-1 to TRBJ1-1; D is possibly TRBD1 (6 bases). CDR1 is SGHRS and CDR2 is YFSETQ in the germline V gene. The CDR3 contains 17 residues. V lost 2 bases and J 0 bases, leaving 17 bases between the germline ends. The CDR3 region is CASSLGGGPRMNTEAFF. The CDR3 DNA reads as TGCGCCAGCAGCTTAGGGGGGGGACCAAGGATGAACACTGAAGCTTTCTTT.

The chain is built from TRBV7-2 and TRBJ1-5; D gene uncertain. The germline V gene encodes CDR1 SGHTA and CDR2 FQGNSA. Between the trimmed V and J ends, which lost 1 base and 11 bases, there was a span of 9 bases. The CDR3 has 12 residues. The CDR3 DNA is TGTGCCAGCAGCTTAGATCGTACAGCCCAGCATTTT. Residues: CASSLDRTAQHF. Full variable domain (missing parts from reference TRBV7-2 and TRBJ1-5): GAGVSQSPSNKVTEKGKDVELRCDPISGHTALYWYRQSLGQGLEFLIYFQGNSAPDKSGLPSDRFSAERTGGSVSTLTIQRTQQEDSAVYLCASSLDRTAQHFGDGTRLSIL.

This chain links TRBV25-1 with TRBJ1-1; the D gene is possibly TRBD1 (6 bases). This CDR3 comprises 13 residues. Per germline, CDR1 MGHDK and CDR2 SYGVNS. Trimming removed 4 bases from V and 6 bases from J, with 12 bases in between. CDR3 residues: CASSVRGKAEAFF. In nucleotides, the CDR3 is TGTGCCAGCAGTGTAAGGGGGAAGGCTGAAGCTTTCTTT.

The chain has TRBV28 and TRBJ1-5; D is undetermined. CDR3 size: 14 residues. The germline V and J ends were trimmed by 10 bases and 3 bases, with 16 bases remaining between them. The germline gives CDR1 MDHEN, CDR2 SYDVKM. CDR3 sequence: CAIGDGILNQPQHF. CDR3 coding DNA: TGTGCCATCGGGGATGGGATCCTCAATCAGCCCCAGCATTTT.

This chain links TRBV4-2 with TRBJ1-2, with no clear D. The CDR3 runs 14 residues. V lost 4 bases and J lost 1, with 10 bases in between. Germline CDR1 reads LGHNA; CDR2 reads YNFKEQ. In DNA, the CDR3 is TGTGCCAGCAGCCTTCAGAATTATAACTATGGCTACACCTTC. Translating it yields CASSLQNYNYGYTF.

The CDR3 region is CASSLGGKAYEQYF. CDR3 sequence (DNA): TGTGCCAGCAGCTTGGGAGGGAAAGCGTACGAGCAGTACTTC. V usage is TRBV5-6 and J usage is TRBJ2-7; the D gene is possibly TRBD2 (5 bases). This CDR3 comprises 14 residues. Per the germline V gene, CDR1 is SGHDT and CDR2 is YYEEEE. Between the trimmed V and J ends, which lost 0 bases and 4 bases, there was a span of 11 bases.

The chain employs TRBV12-5 and TRBJ2-7, with a weak D call TRBD2 (5 bases). The CDR3 is 14 residues long. CDR1 is LGHNT, CDR2 FRNRAP, per germline. V lost 4 bases and J 7 bases, leaving 17 bases between the germline ends. DNA for the CDR3: TGTGCTAGTGGTTCCCCGGACTCCACCTTGGAGCAGTACTTC. Residues: CASGSPDSTLEQYF.

In the case of this clone: This sample also contains other DNA sequences that code for the same CDR3. The V and J genes are TRBV5-1 and TRBJ2-2; TRBD1 matches at 10 bases. After removal of 4 bases from V and 3 bases from J, the junction contained 6 bases not matched to a gene. The germline V gene encodes CDR1 SGHRS and CDR2 YFSETQ. CDR3 length equals 16 residues. CDR3 region: CASSLAGTGDTGELFF. As DNA, the CDR3 is TGCGCCAGCAGCCTGGCCGGGACAGGGGACACCGGGGAGCTGTTTTTT.

V usage is TRBV4-1 and J usage is TRBJ1-4, with 9 bases lining up with TRBD1. Germline CDR1 reads MGHRA; CDR2 reads YSYEKL. The CDR3 spans 15 residues. Trimming at V came to 4 bases and at J to 7 bases, leaving 7 bases not matched to a gene. CDR3 coding DNA: TGCGCCAGCAGCCCTCGGGACAGGGCGGGTGAAAAACTGTTTTTT. This encodes CASSPRDRAGEKLFF.

V is TRBV9 and J is TRBJ2-4; possible D gene TRBD2, 6 bases. V was shortened by 3 bases and J by 1 base, with 14 bases between the two germline ends. The germline V gene has CDR1 SGDLS and CDR2 YYNGEE. The CDR3 is made up of 16 amino acids. In nucleotides, the CDR3 is TGTGCCAGCAGCGGGGGAGGAATCAGCGCCAAAAACATTCAGTACTTC. This sequence encodes CASSGGGISAKNIQYF. Using reference TRBV9 and TRBJ2-4 for the parts outside the CDR3, the full variable domain is DSGVTQTPKHLITATGQRVTLRCSPRSGDLSVYWYQQSLDQGLQFLIQYYNGEERAKGNILERFSAQQFPDLHSELNLSSLELGDSALYFCASSGGGISAKNIQYFGAGTRLSVL.

The gene calls are TRBV11-3 and TRBJ2-1; tentatively, D is TRBD2 (5 bases). The CDR3 runs to 17 residues. With 1 base removed from V and 7 bases from J, the gap between germline ends came to 20 bases. Germline values: CDR1 SGHNT, CDR2 YENEEA. CDR3 residues: CASSLGPRGMDFNEQFF. Here the CDR3 DNA reads TGTGCCAGCAGCTTAGGCCCAAGAGGGATGGACTTTAATGAGCAGTTCTTC.

The V and J genes are TRBV5-4 and TRBJ2-5; 7 bases agree with TRBD1. The V gene end was trimmed by 2 bases and the J gene end by 2 bases; junction bases not matched to a gene: 3. The CDR3 spans 14 residues. Germline CDR1 is SGHNT and CDR2 is YYREEE (reference sequence). In nucleotides, the CDR3 is TGTGCCAGCAGCTTAGGGACAGAACAAGAGACCCAGTACTTC. Translated: CASSLGTEQETQYF.

The rearrangement links TRBV7-8 to TRBJ2-3; possibly TRBD2 for D (5 bases). This CDR3 has 14 amino acids. V lost 0 bases, J lost 4 bases, and 8 bases lay in between. Germline V CDR1 and CDR2: SGHVS, FQNEAQ. CDR3 coding DNA: TGTGCCAGCAGCTTAGCGCGGGTCTCAGATACGCAGTATTTT. Translated: CASSLARVSDTQYF.

V gene TRBV6-1 combines with J gene TRBJ1-2; no clear D gene. V shed 0 bases and J shed 6 bases, with 5 bases lying between them. This CDR3 spans 12 amino acids. Germline V gene sequence: CDR1 MNHNS, CDR2 SASEGT. The CDR3 DNA sequence: TGTGCCAGCAGTGAAGCCTCCGATGGCTACACCTTC. Amino acids: CASSEASDGYTF.

The chain uses TRBV19 and TRBJ1-2; D remains ambiguous. V was pared by 7 bases and J by 7 bases, with 22 bases between. The CDR3 is 15 residues long. CDR1 is LNHDA, CDR2 SQIVND, per germline (reference sequence). CDR3 sequence: CASTGAASLRGGYTF. CDR3 in DNA: TGTGCCAGTACCGGAGCCGCATCCCTCCGTGGTGGCTACACCTTC.

The gene calls are TRBV19 and TRBJ2-6; D call uncertain. This CDR3 spans 18 amino acids. Germline CDR1 and CDR2: LNHDA and SQIVND (reference sequence). V was cut by 2 bases and J by 0 bases, with 14 bases left in between. The CDR3 protein is CASSIRGHGDSGANVLTF. The CDR3 DNA is TGTGCCAGTAGTATAAGAGGTCACGGCGACTCTGGGGCCAACGTCCTGACTTTC.

This chain links TRBV11-2 with TRBJ1-2; 9 bases are a match to TRBD1. CDR1 SGHAT and CDR2 FQNNGV come from the germline V gene. V lost 1 base and J lost 7; bases outside the gene matches: 10. The CDR3 has 16 amino acids. CDR3 sequence (DNA): TGTGCCAGCAGCTTAGGTCTTACAGGGGGCGGCGGTGGCTACACCTTC. This translates into CASSLGLTGGGGGYTF.